Presented here are 20 T cell receptor beta chains from one specimen sequenced in a study of OX40 agonist ivuxolimab in advanced cancers. Sequencing used immunoSEQ multiplex PCR; TCRdb keeps in-frame clones, though not all of them. This table holds 70,000 or so clones, 85% to 90% found once. Sequences were derived from CD4+ or CD8+ T cells sorted from blood, sampled in a trial of the OX40 agonist ivuxolimab. Receptors were obtained from an adult with an advanced solid tumor such as melanoma, head and neck, liver or kidney cancer.

This chain connects TRBV5-4 to TRBJ1-2, with 9 positions matching TRBD1. CDR1 and CDR2 (germline): SGHNT, YYREEE (reference sequence). Trimming at V came to 0 bases and at J to 4 bases, leaving 1 base not matched to a gene. The CDR3 contains 14 residues. The DNA of the CDR3 is TGTGCCAGCAGCTTGGTGGGACAGGGCTATGGCTACACCTTC. Translated, it gives CASSLVGQGYGYTF.

On this clone: The junction and the germline gene differ at one end; a read error may be behind it. The rearrangement links TRBV7-7 to TRBJ2-1, with D possibly TRBD2 on 6 matching bases. CDR3 size: 15 residues. Germline-derived CDR1 and CDR2 are SSHAT and FNYEAQ (reference sequence). DNA for the CDR3: TGTGCTAGCAGCTTAGCGGTGAGCTCCTACAATGAGCAGTTCTTC. It translates to CASSLAVSSYNEQFF.

The chain recombines TRBV29-1 with TRBJ2-2; TRBD2 aligns across 11 bases. From germline, CDR1 is SQVTM and CDR2 ANQGSEA. CDR3 size: 14 residues. The V segment lost 4 bases and the J segment 5 bases; nucleotides outside the gene matches: 3. The CDR3 loop is CSVASGRITGELFF. The CDR3 region has the DNA TGCAGCGTTGCTAGCGGGAGGATTACCGGGGAGCTGTTTTTT.

The chain recombines TRBV7-2 with TRBJ2-7, with D perhaps matching TRBD2 (5 bases). Germline CDR1 and CDR2: SGHTA and FQGNSA. The V gene lost 1 base and the J gene lost 4 bases, with 17 bases spanning the gap. CDR3 length equals 16 residues. The CDR3 sequence is CASSLVPGFGGYEQYF. The CDR3 DNA reads TGTGCCAGCAGCTTAGTGCCGGGGTTCGGCGGGTACGAGCAGTACTTC. Full variable domain (rest looked up from reference TRBV7-2 and TRBJ2-7): GAGVSQSPSNKVTEKGKDVELRCDPISGHTALYWYRQSLGQGLEFLIYFQGNSAPDKSGLPSDRFSAERTGGSVSTLTIQRTQQEDSAVYLCASSLVPGFGGYEQYFGPGTRLTVT.

V gene TRBV28 combines with J gene TRBJ1-3; D ambiguous. Trimming left V 4 bases short and J 5 bases short, with 6 bases between. CDR1 and CDR2 (germline): MDHEN, SYDVKM. The CDR3 spans 12 residues. The chain's CDR3 is CASSSQRNTIYF. CDR3 nucleotides: TGTGCCAGCAGTTCGCAGAGAAACACCATATATTTT.

The rearrangement joins TRBV4-1 to TRBJ1-5; a possible D gene is TRBD1 (5 bases). Trimming left V 4 bases short and J 3 bases short, with 13 bases between. The CDR3 has 15 amino acids. Germline V gives CDR1 MGHRA, CDR2 YSYEKL. The CDR3 sequence: CASSLTRQINQPQHF. The CDR3 DNA follows: TGCGCCAGCAGCCTAACCAGACAGATCAATCAGCCCCAGCATTTT.

The chain links TRBV2 to TRBJ2-3, with 12 bases identical to TRBD2. J gave up 6 bases and V 5 bases, and 6 bases lay outside the gene matches. CDR1 SNHLY and CDR2 FYNNEI come from the germline V gene. The CDR3 is 15 residues long. CDR3 DNA: TGTGCCAGCAGTATGACTAGCGGGGGTCGGGATACGCAGTATTTT. Protein: CASSMTSGGRDTQYF.

The gene calls are TRBV19 and TRBJ2-6; 9 bases match TRBD1. The germline gives CDR1 LNHDA, CDR2 SQIVND (reference sequence). V shed 7 bases, J shed 4 bases, and the junction held 5 bases outside the gene matches. The length of the CDR3 is 15 residues. The CDR3 reads CASKGTGYGANVLTF. In DNA, the CDR3 is TGTGCCAGTAAAGGGACAGGGTACGGGGCCAACGTCCTGACTTTC.

The genes are TRBV10-3 and TRBJ2-5; a weak D match, TRBD1 (6 bases). The CDR3 is 12 residues long. V was pared by 0 bases and J by 11 bases, with 10 bases between. Germline loops: CDR1 ENHRY, CDR2 SYGVKD. CDR3 protein: CAISESTGEQYF. CDR3 DNA sequence: TGTGCCATCAGTGAGTCGACAGGAGAGCAGTACTTC.

V and J are TRBV19 and TRBJ2-1; D is ambiguous. V lost 6 bases, J lost 0 bases, and 15 bases lay in between. Germline assignment: CDR1 LNHDA and CDR2 SQIVND (reference sequence). The CDR3 sequence is 16 residues long. The CDR3: CASSISTGSSYNEQFF. CDR3 DNA: TGTGCCAGTAGCATAAGTACTGGCAGCTCCTACAATGAGCAGTTCTTC. Supplemented by reference TRBV19 and TRBJ2-1, the full variable domain reads DGGITQSPKYLFRKEGQNVTLSCEQNLNHDAMYWYRQDPGQGLRLIYYSQIVNDFQKGDIAEGYSVSREKKESFPLTVTSAQKNPTAFYLCASSISTGSSYNEQFFGPGTRLTVL.

This sequence joins TRBV6-5 and TRBJ2-2, with a possible D match to TRBD1 (6 bases). Germline assignment: CDR1 MNHEY and CDR2 SVGAGI. The CDR3 contains 16 residues. V lost 3 bases and J 2 bases, leaving 13 bases between the germline ends. CDR3 residues: CASSYGYRANTGELFF. The CDR3 DNA follows: TGTGCCAGCAGTTATGGGTACAGGGCTAACACCGGGGAGCTGTTTTTT.

The table lists this clone with a count of one. The rearrangement uses TRBV5-1 and TRBJ2-7; perhaps TRBD1 as D (5 bases). In germline, CDR1 is SGHRS, CDR2 YFSETQ. This CDR3 spans 17 amino acids. Between the trimmed V and J ends, which lost 4 bases and 2 bases, there was a span of 22 bases. CDR3 DNA: TGCGCCAGCAGCCCGGACATTTTACCTTCTTTTCCCTACGAGCAGTACTTC. Its translation: CASSPDILPSFPYEQYF.

V gene TRBV5-5 combines with J gene TRBJ1-4; tentatively, D is TRBD1 (5 bases). The CDR3 length is 14 residues. Germline assignment: CDR1 SGHKS and CDR2 YYEKEE (reference sequence). The germline V and J ends were trimmed by 2 bases and 7 bases, with 12 bases remaining between them. The CDR3, as DNA: TGTGCCAGCAGCTTAGCAGGCGGGGGTGAAAAACTGTTTTTT. Amino acids: CASSLAGGGEKLFF.

The gene calls are TRBV7-6 and TRBJ1-4; 9 bases are shared with TRBD1. Germline V CDR1 and CDR2: SGHVS, FNYEAQ. The CDR3 runs 16 residues. Unmatched junction bases numbered 11, after V lost 5 bases and J lost 7 bases. As DNA, the CDR3 is TGTGCCAGCAGCCTTACACCGGGACAGGGTGGTGAAAAACTGTTTTTT. The encoded protein is CASSLTPGQGGEKLFF.

The rearrangement links TRBV27 to TRBJ1-5; no clear D gene. CDR1 and CDR2 (germline): MNHEY, SMNVEV (reference sequence). Trimming removed 2 bases at V and 1 base at J, with 15 bases between. The CDR3 contains 17 residues. CDR3 coding DNA: TGTGCCAGCAGTTTAAAGTGGGGAAGGGTAAGCAATCAGCCCCAGCATTTT. Translating gives CASSLKWGRVSNQPQHF.

The rearrangement joins TRBV19 to TRBJ1-1; maybe TRBD1 (5 bases). CDR3 size: 14 residues. Trimming cost V 11 bases and J 0 bases, with 16 bases left between them. Looked up from germline, CDR1 is LNHDA and CDR2 is SQIVND (reference sequence). Written as DNA, the CDR3 is TGTGCCTCTCAGAGGGGCGGACTGAACACTGAAGCTTTCTTT. This translates into CASQRGGLNTEAFF.

This clone was picked up a small number of times. V usage is TRBV7-6 and J usage is TRBJ2-7; the match to TRBD2 covers 9 bases. Germline V lookup: CDR1 SGHVS, CDR2 FNYEAQ. Trimming cost V 6 bases and J 2 bases; bases outside gene matches: 17. The CDR3 runs 18 residues. CDR3 sequence (DNA): TGTGCCAGCAGTTTGTCCCCTCCGATAGCGGGGGCCGCCTACGAGCAGTACTTC. Translation: CASSLSPPIAGAAYEQYF.

This chain links TRBV5-1 with TRBJ2-3; weak D call: TRBD2 (6 bases). CDR1 and CDR2 (germline): SGHRS, YFSETQ. The ends were cut back, 0 bases at V and 5 bases at J, with 10 bases in the middle. The CDR3 covers 14 residues. CDR3 protein: CASSLEGGEDTQYF. CDR3 nucleotide sequence: TGCGCCAGCAGCTTGGAGGGAGGAGAAGATACGCAGTATTTT. The full variable domain, rest sourced from reference TRBV5-1 and TRBJ2-3, is KAGVTQTPRYLIKTRGQQVTLSCSPISGHRSVSWYQQTPGQGLQFLFEYFSETQRNKGNFPGRFSGRQFSNSRSEMNVSTLELGDSALYLCASSLEGGEDTQYFGPGTRLTVL.

V is TRBV18 and J is TRBJ1-1; D not resolved. Germline V gene data show CDR1 as KGHSH and CDR2 as LQKENI. Trimming stripped 0 bases from V and 8 bases from J, with 13 bases between. The CDR3 has 14 residues. The DNA for the CDR3 is TGTGCCAGCTCACCACCGTCGGGCAGGTCCGAAGCTTTCTTT. It yields the protein CASSPPSGRSEAFF.

This chain joins TRBV7-3 and TRBJ1-6; D remains ambiguous. CDR3 size: 14 residues. V dropped 2 bases and J dropped 4 bases, with 6 bases sitting between them. Germline V gene data show CDR1 as SGHTA and CDR2 as FQGTGA. DNA for the CDR3: TGTGCCAGCAGCTTAGACGGATATAATTCACCCCTCCACTTT. This translates into CASSLDGYNSPLHF.